The 19 T cell receptor beta chains given below trace back to one sample, sequenced in a study of chemoradiotherapy in HPV16-positive cancers. Method: immunoSEQ multiplex PCR; TCRdb's copy keeps in-frame clones and lacks some. The sample holds 8,500 to 9,000 clones, roughly 75% seen once. This specimen was acquired from a patient who underwent chemoradiotherapy. These receptor sequences come from a human donor with HPV-associated anogenital cancer.

The J gene is TRBJ1-1, the V gene TRBV5-1; no clear D gene. V gave up 4 bases and J gave up 0 bases, with 10 bases separating them. Germline values: CDR1 SGHRS, CDR2 YFSETQ. CDR3 size: 14 residues. CDR3 residues: CASSLWPMNTEAFF. DNA of the CDR3: TGCGCCAGCAGCCTTTGGCCGATGAACACTGAAGCTTTCTTT.

The chain carries TRBV2 and TRBJ1-1; the D gene is possibly TRBD1 (5 bases). Germline values: CDR1 SNHLY, CDR2 FYNNEI. This CDR3 contains 15 residues. Trimming stripped 6 bases from V and 2 bases from J, with 16 bases between. The CDR3 sequence: CASREQEVPNTEAFF. The CDR3 DNA reads as TGTGCCAGCAGGGAACAGGAGGTTCCCAACACTGAAGCTTTCTTT.

This chain joins TRBV28 and TRBJ2-5; TRBD2 is a possible D gene (6 bases). Germline loops: CDR1 MDHEN, CDR2 SYDVKM. The CDR3 is made up of 14 amino acids. Trimming removed 7 bases at V and 0 bases at J, with 12 bases between. This chain's CDR3 is CASTVGRNQETQYF. The CDR3 DNA sequence: TGTGCCAGCACGGTAGGGAGGAACCAAGAGACCCAGTACTTC.

This clone was counted a few times. The chain recombines TRBV25-1 with TRBJ1-2, with D uncertain. The CDR3 covers 14 residues. Trimming cost V 1 base and J 5 bases, with 11 bases left between them. Germline V gene lookup returns CDR1 MGHDK and CDR2 SYGVNS. The CDR3 nucleotides read TGTGCCAGCAGTGAATGGCAGACGGCGTATGGCTACACCTTC. It yields the protein CASSEWQTAYGYTF.

The chain has TRBV5-5 and TRBJ2-7; D is uncertain. The V end lost 4 bases, the J end lost 3 bases, and 14 bases lay between the germline ends. The CDR3 sequence is 14 residues long. The germline gives CDR1 SGHKS, CDR2 YYEKEE (reference sequence). Written as DNA, the CDR3 is TGTGCCAGCAGCGTCCGGCCTAGGGACTACGAGCAGTACTTC. Translated: CASSVRPRDYEQYF.

V is TRBV29-1 and J is TRBJ2-4; D may be TRBD2 (6 bases). V dropped 6 bases and J dropped 0 bases, with 15 bases sitting between them. CDR1 and CDR2 from the germline V gene are SQVTM and ANQGSEA. The CDR3 has 15 residues. The CDR3 sequence is CSVRGESLAKNIQYF. The CDR3 DNA reads as TGCAGCGTCCGCGGGGAGAGTCTAGCCAAAAACATTCAGTACTTC.

The chain combines TRBV7-9 with TRBJ1-2; no firm D call. The CDR3 length is 15 residues. Germline loops: CDR1 SEHNR, CDR2 FQNEAQ (reference sequence). Trimming removed 5 bases at V and 3 bases at J, with 16 bases between. The CDR3 DNA sequence: TGTGCCAGCAGCGCTGAGATTATGGGGTACTATGGCTACACCTTC. Amino acid sequence: CASSAEIMGYYGYTF. Full variable domain (remainder filled in from reference TRBV7-9 and TRBJ1-2): DTGVSQNPRHKITKRGQNVTFRCDPISEHNRLYWYRQTLGQGPEFLTYFQNEAQLEKSRLLSDRFSAERPKGSFSTLEIQRTEQGDSAMYLCASSAEIMGYYGYTFGSGTRLTVV.

J is TRBJ2-1 and V is TRBV6-5, with D possibly being TRBD2 (7 bases). Germline V lookup: CDR1 MNHEY, CDR2 SVGAGI. The V end lost 5 bases, the J end lost 7 bases, and 18 bases lay between the germline ends. The length of the CDR3 is 15 residues. CDR3 protein: CASSLRGAWINEQFF. The CDR3 DNA is TGTGCCAGCAGTCTACGGGGGGCCTGGATTAATGAGCAGTTCTTC.

This clone was picked up one time. The chain couples TRBV27 to TRBJ1-6; a weak D match, TRBD1 (5 bases). The CDR3 is 16 amino acids. Trimming removed 0 bases from V and 6 bases from J, with 12 bases in between. In germline, CDR1 is MNHEY, CDR2 SMNVEV (reference sequence). The CDR3 DNA reads as TGTGCCAGCAGTTTATCGTCACAGGCGCCTAATTCACCCCTCCACTTT. It translates to CASSLSSQAPNSPLHF.

This chain joins TRBV5-1 and TRBJ1-1; 9 bases are a match to TRBD1. Germline V gene sequence: CDR1 SGHRS, CDR2 YFSETQ. V lost 4 bases to trimming and J lost 5 bases; unmatched junction nucleotides: 9. The length of the CDR3 is 15 residues. The CDR3 nucleotides are TGCGCCAGCAGCACGCAGACAGGGGGAGAAACTGAAGCTTTCTTT. Translated, it gives CASSTQTGGETEAFF.

This clone came up once. This chain joins TRBV19 and TRBJ2-7; 8 bases line up with TRBD1. The CDR3 is 15 residues long. Germline V gene lookup returns CDR1 LNHDA and CDR2 SQIVND (reference sequence). V was clipped by 6 bases and J by 2 bases; unmatched bases: 9. CDR3 sequence (DNA): TGTGCCAGTAGATTAAAGGGACAGGAGACCTACGAGCAGTACTTC. Translated, it gives CASRLKGQETYEQYF.

The gene calls are TRBV12-1 and TRBJ2-7; the table names TRBD1, a call not compared with the DNA. TRBV12-1 is assigned pseudogene status. This CDR3 spans 14 amino acids. The CDR3 here is CASSVTGLSYEQYF. The DNA of the CDR3 is TGTGCCAGCAGCGTTACAGGGCTCTCCTACGAGCAGTACTTC.

This chain connects TRBV15 to TRBJ1-2, with D unclear. The germline V and J ends were trimmed by 0 bases and 3 bases, with 11 bases remaining between them. The germline V gene encodes CDR1 LNHNV and CDR2 YYDKDF (reference sequence). CDR3 length: 15 amino acids. CDR3 in amino acids: CATSRDWSIDYGYTF. The CDR3 DNA follows: TGTGCCACCAGCAGAGATTGGTCGATTGACTATGGCTACACCTTC.

This clone has just a few counts. The chain links TRBV18 to TRBJ1-1; D is uncertain. Germline V gives CDR1 KGHSH, CDR2 LQKENI. The CDR3 is made up of 13 amino acids. The ends were cut back, 3 bases at V and 2 bases at J, with 7 bases in the middle. CDR3 region: CASSPTFNTEAFF. The CDR3 DNA reads TGTGCCAGCTCACCGACATTTAACACTGAAGCTTTCTTT.

The chain uses TRBV7-2 and TRBJ2-5; perhaps TRBD2 as D (7 bases). The CDR3 runs to 13 residues. With 7 bases removed from V and 5 bases from J, the gap between germline ends came to 14 bases. Per germline, CDR1 SGHTA and CDR2 FQGNSA. Here the CDR3 DNA reads TGTGCCAGCACCCGGAGGGGGGGGGAGACCCAGTACTTC. Protein: CASTRRGGETQYF.

This clone was picked up a small number of times. For the CDR3, the DNA is TGTGCCAGCAGTGTCTTCATGAACACTGAAGCTTTCTTT. Amino acids: CASSVFMNTEAFF. This chain uses TRBV2 with TRBJ1-1; D unresolved. This CDR3 has 13 residues. V lost 4 bases, J lost 0 bases, and 6 bases lay in between. Germline loops: CDR1 SNHLY, CDR2 FYNNEI.

This clone has a handful of counts. The rearrangement links TRBV18 to TRBJ1-5; maybe TRBD1 (5 bases). The germline gives CDR1 KGHSH, CDR2 LQKENI. The ends were cut back, 3 bases at V and 6 bases at J, with 15 bases in the middle. This CDR3 contains 15 residues. This chain's CDR3 is CASSPTGHGGQPQHF. DNA of the CDR3: TGTGCCAGCTCACCCACGGGGCACGGGGGTCAGCCCCAGCATTTT.

The V gene is TRBV5-1, the J gene TRBJ2-5; D call uncertain. The CDR3 totals 11 residues. Germline V CDR1 and CDR2: SGHRS, YFSETQ. V was pared by 0 bases and J by 3 bases, with 0 bases between. CDR3 region: CASSLEETQYF. CDR3 nucleotide sequence: TGCGCCAGCAGCTTGGAAGAGACCCAGTACTTC.

This clone showed up just once. V is TRBV11-2 and J is TRBJ1-1; D call uncertain. CDR3 length equals 15 residues. Germline lookup yields CDR1 SGHAT and CDR2 FQNNGV. V was shortened by 3 bases and J by 1 base, with 12 bases between the two germline ends. CDR3 sequence (DNA): TGTGCCAGCAGCTTGCAGGTGGGGAGGAACACTGAAGCTTTCTTT. Amino acid sequence: CASSLQVGRNTEAFF.